This T cell receptor (beta chain) appears in the sequencing data of a study of T cell responses to AZD1222 COVID-19 vaccine. Germline V gene sequence: CDR1 MDHEN, CDR2 SYDVKM. This CDR3 is built from 13 residues. The germline V and J ends were trimmed by 10 bases and 6 bases, with 16 bases remaining between them. General study findings and limits: Spike-specific TCR breadth rose after two AZD1222 doses, and depth rose as well.

On this clone: Its specificity is not known.

The repertoire was sequenced with immunoSEQ multiplex PCR; TCRdb's copy has only in-frame clones and lacks some. The sample consists of more than 110,000 clones, roughly 90% of them appearing once. This specimen consisted of peripheral blood, obtained on day 0 of AZD1222 vaccination. This clonotype originated in an adult in good health. The chain is built from TRBV28 and TRBJ1-5, with D possibly matching TRBD1 (6 bases). The CDR3 DNA follows: TGTGCCACCCAGAATGGGGGGCTTCAGCCCCAGCATTTT. The encoded protein is CATQNGGLQPQHF.